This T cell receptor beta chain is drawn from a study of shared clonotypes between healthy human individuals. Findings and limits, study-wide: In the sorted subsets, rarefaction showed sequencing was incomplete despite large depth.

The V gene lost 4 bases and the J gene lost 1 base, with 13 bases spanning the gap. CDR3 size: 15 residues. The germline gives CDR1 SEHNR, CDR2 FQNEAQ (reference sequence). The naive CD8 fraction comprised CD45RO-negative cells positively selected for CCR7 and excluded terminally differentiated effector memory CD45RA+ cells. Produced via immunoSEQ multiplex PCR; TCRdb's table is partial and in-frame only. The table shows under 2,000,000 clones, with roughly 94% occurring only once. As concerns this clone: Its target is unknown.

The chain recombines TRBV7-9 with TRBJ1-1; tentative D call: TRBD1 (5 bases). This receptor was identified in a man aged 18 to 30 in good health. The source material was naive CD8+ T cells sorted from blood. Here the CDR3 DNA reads TGTGCCAGCAGCTCCTCCTGGGGCAAGAACACTGAAGCTTTCTTT. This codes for CASSSSWGKNTEAFF.